The clone carrying this T cell receptor (beta chain) came up a few times. For TCR beta, libraries came from quantitative 5'-RACE with molecular barcodes. One entry per CDR3 protein, called by TCRdb with MiXCR from the 5' RACE reads. The top ten clones hold about 16% of a sample with approximately 140,000 distinct CDR3 sequences, under 45% of them seen once. The data are from a study of CD8 T cells in ankylosing spondylitis. The CDR3 is 14 residues long. Germline CDR1 reads DFQATT; CDR2 reads SNEGSKA (reference sequence). Between the trimmed V and J ends, which lost 1 base and 6 bases, there was a span of 15 bases.

V usage is TRBV20-1 and J usage is TRBJ1-2; the D is unclear. What was sequenced was synovial fluid, either unsorted or a sorted T cell fraction (not recorded which). This clonotype was sampled from a male donor with ankylosing spondylitis. The CDR3 nucleotides read TGCAGTGCTAGAGTGGCAGAACGAGGAAATGGCTACACCTTC. Translated, it gives CSARVAERGNGYTF.